This is a list of T cell receptor beta chains from one sample in a study of blood T cell repertoires in COVID-19. Produced via immunoSEQ multiplex PCR; TCRdb's table is partial and in-frame only. The data contain 80,000 to 100,000 clones, roughly nine tenths of them seen just once; the ten biggest clones take up around 2%. Specimen: peripheral blood. The receptors stem from a human donor with active COVID-19. The donor label of this sample is uncertain. CDR3s include the opening cysteine and the closing phenylalanine or tryptophan. The D gene is left open where the match is weak. Size tells how often a clone was seen (once, few, many) or the class of an expanded clone, and some rows leave it out.

>14|once|TRBJ1-2|TRBV6-2/TRBV6-3|.
CASSYSMTEYGYTF
TGTGCCAGCAGTTACTCGATGACTGAGTATGGCTACACCTTC
>14|.|TRBJ2-2|TRBV19|.
CASTDSGFTGELFF
TGTGCCAGTACCGATTCGGGATTCACCGGGGAGCTGTTTTTT
>16|.|TRBJ2-2|TRBV4-1|.
CASSQRKGVGTGELFF
TGCGCCAGCAGCCAAAGGAAAGGGGTGGGGACCGGGGAGCTGTTTTTT
>14|.|TRBJ1-2|TRBV2|.
CASSVARDGYGYTF
TGTGCCAGCAGTGTAGCCAGGGATGGCTATGGCTACACCTTC
>16|.|TRBJ2-1|TRBV5-1|TRBD2
CASSPLAEPGYNEQFF
TGCGCCAGCAGCCCCCTAGCGGAGCCAGGCTACAATGAGCAGTTCTTC
>14|.|TRBJ1-1|TRBV5-1|TRBD1
CASSLGTGDTEAFF
TGCGCCAGCAGCTTGGGGACAGGGGACACTGAAGCTTTCTTT
>13|.|TRBJ1-2|TRBV2|.
CASSEGGNYGYTF
TGTGCCAGCAGTGAGGGCGGGAACTATGGCTACACCTTC
>16|.|TRBJ2-7|TRBV6-6|TRBD1
CASSSGPGQGFGEQYF
TGTGCCAGCAGTTCCGGGCCAGGACAGGGGTTTGGAGAGCAGTACTTC
>16|.|TRBJ1-1|TRBV15|.
CATSRDPYSMNTEAFF
TGTGCCACCAGCAGAGATCCTTACAGTATGAACACTGAAGCTTTCTTT
>14|.|TRBJ1-6|TRBV5-1|.
CASRAGMDNSPLHF
TGCGCCAGCCGGGCGGGCATGGATAATTCACCCCTCCACTTT
>17|.|TRBJ2-3|TRBV4-3|TRBD2
CASSQDGGTSGTDTQYF
TGCGCCAGCAGCCAAGATGGAGGGACTAGCGGCACAGATACGCAGTATTTT
>15|.|TRBJ2-7|TRBV7-3|.
CASSRWGGESYEQYF
TGTGCCAGCAGCCGGTGGGGCGGGGAATCCTACGAGCAGTACTTC
>14|.|TRBJ1-2|TRBV28|.
CASTLGLGSYGYTF
TGTGCCAGCACCCTTGGCCTGGGCAGCTATGGCTACACCTTC
>16|.|TRBJ2-3|TRBV9|.
CASSVAALTSTDTQYF
TGTGCCAGCAGCGTAGCAGCACTAACCTCGACAGATACGCAGTATTTT
>14|.|TRBJ1-2|TRBV5-1|TRBD1
CASSLQQGRNGYTF
TGCGCCAGCAGCTTGCAACAGGGGCGGAATGGCTACACCTTC
>18|.|TRBJ2-6|TRBV2|.
CASSPRDTVDSGANVLTF
TGTGCCAGCAGTCCCCGGGACACGGTCGACTCTGGGGCCAACGTCCTGACTTTC
>15|.|TRBJ2-1|TRBV24-1|TRBD2
CATSDFTAGGNREFF
TGTGCCACCAGTGATTTTACAGCGGGGGGTAATCGGGAGTTCTTC
>14|.|TRBJ1-5|TRBV3-1/TRBV3-2|.
CASSQGKGYQPQHF
TGTGCCAGCAGCCAAGGCAAGGGGTATCAGCCCCAGCATTTT
>16|.|TRBJ2-5|TRBV2|TRBD1
CASSDLRTGGVETQYF
TGTGCCAGCAGTGATTTACGGACAGGGGGGGTGGAGACCCAGTACTTC
>16|.|TRBJ2-1|TRBV19|TRBD2
CASSPLLAGGQGEQFF
TGTGCCAGTAGTCCCCTACTAGCGGGGGGGCAGGGTGAGCAGTTCTTC
>16|.|TRBJ2-3|TRBV24-1|TRBD2
CATSDGTSRGVDTQYF
TGTGCCACCAGTGATGGGACTAGCCGAGGGGTAGATACGCAGTATTTT
>14|.|TRBJ1-1|TRBV6-6|TRBD1
CASSTGQGGTEAFF
TGTGCCAGCAGTACGGGACAGGGGGGGACTGAAGCTTTCTTT
>17|.|TRBJ2-1|TRBV9|TRBD2
CASSARGLAGDLYEQFF
TGTGCCAGCAGCGCTCGGGGATTAGCGGGGGATTTATATGAGCAGTTCTTC
>14|.|TRBJ2-1|TRBV2|.
CASSVLQEMNEQFF
TGTGCCAGCAGTGTGCTTCAGGAAATGAATGAGCAGTTCTTC
>19|.|TRBJ2-1|TRBV7-9|TRBD2
CASSFPRTSGGTSYNEQFF
TGTGCCAGCAGCTTCCCGCGGACTAGCGGGGGGACCTCCTACAATGAGCAGTTCTTC
>14|.|TRBJ2-3|TRBV7-8|.
CASSLDSLTDTQYF
TGTGCCAGCAGCTTGGACAGCCTCACAGATACGCAGTATTTT
>14|.|TRBJ2-1|TRBV7-9|.
CASSLAATPTEQFF
TGTGCCAGCAGCTTAGCAGCGACCCCCACTGAGCAGTTCTTC
>16|.|TRBJ2-2|TRBV10-2|TRBD2
CASRDVAGDHTGELFF
TGCGCCAGCCGGGACGTAGCGGGGGACCACACCGGGGAGCTGTTTTTT
>14|.|TRBJ2-2|TRBV5-1|TRBD2
CASSLAGGPGELFF
TGCGCCAGCAGCTTAGCGGGGGGGCCCGGGGAGCTGTTTTTT
>16|.|TRBJ1-2|TRBV4-2|.
CASSPPRLGGDYGYTF
TGTGCCAGCAGCCCCCCCAGACTGGGGGGAGACTATGGCTACACCTTC
>13|.|TRBJ2-7|TRBV5-4|TRBD1
CASSGTDSYEQYF
TGTGCCAGCAGCGGGACAGACTCCTACGAGCAGTACTTC
>23|.|TRBJ2-5|TRBV27|TRBD2
CASTPRPIAGGLNQRMSGETQYF
TGTGCCAGCACCCCTAGACCCATAGCGGGGGGGTTGAACCAACGGATGTCGGGAGAGACCCAGTACTTC
>15|once|TRBJ2-7|TRBV5-5|.
CASSLGPAQSYEQYF
TGTGCCAGCAGCTTGGGGCCCGCCCAATCCTACGAGCAGTACTTC
>16|.|TRBJ2-1|TRBV28|.
CASSLPGIIRNNEQFF
TGTGCCAGCAGTTTACCCGGGATTATCAGAAACAATGAGCAGTTCTTC
>14|.|TRBJ1-1|TRBV7-2|.
CASSLEAGRQEAFF
TGTGCCAGCAGCTTAGAGGCGGGACGCCAGGAAGCTTTCTTT
>16|.|TRBJ1-4|TRBV28|.
CASSSIRGGLGEKLFF
TGTGCCAGCAGTTCGATTCGGGGGGGCTTGGGAGAAAAACTGTTTTTT
>16|.|TRBJ2-5|TRBV4-3|TRBD2
CASSPRPGLAQETQYF
TGCGCCAGCAGCCCAAGGCCGGGACTAGCCCAAGAGACCCAGTACTTC
>14|.|TRBJ2-1|TRBV19|TRBD2
CASSSGGDYNEQFF
TGTGCCAGTAGTAGCGGGGGGGACTACAATGAGCAGTTCTTC
>13|.|TRBJ2-3|TRBV6-6|.
CASNRQGTDTQYF
TGTGCCAGCAATAGACAGGGCACAGATACGCAGTATTTT
>15|.|TRBJ2-1|TRBV4-1|TRBD2
CASSYGLAGDAEQFF
TGCGCCAGCAGCTATGGACTAGCGGGGGACGCTGAGCAGTTCTTC
>14|.|TRBJ1-4|TRBV10-2|.
CASSHGMYNEKLFF
TGCGCCAGCAGTCACGGGATGTATAATGAAAAACTGTTTTTT
>16|.|TRBJ2-7|TRBV19|TRBD1
CASNDPGQGNSYEQYF
TGTGCCAGTAATGACCCGGGACAGGGTAATTCCTACGAGCAGTACTTC
>15|.|TRBJ1-2|TRBV2|TRBD1
CASSVGTGGDYGYTF
TGTGCCAGCAGCGTCGGGACAGGGGGCGACTATGGCTACACCTTC
>13|.|TRBJ2-5|TRBV5-6|TRBD1
CASSTGVQETQYF
TGTGCCAGCAGTACAGGGGTCCAAGAGACCCAGTACTTC
>17|.|TRBJ1-1|TRBV5-1|.
CASSLDHQQGLNTEAFF
TGCGCCAGCAGCTTGGATCATCAACAGGGTCTGAACACTGAAGCTTTCTTT
>16|.|TRBJ1-6|TRBV7-9|TRBD1
CASSPGGQGARSPLHF
TGTGCCAGCAGCCCAGGGGGACAGGGGGCGCGATCACCCCTCCACTTT
>14|.|TRBJ1-1|TRBV13|TRBD1
CASSDPTGDPEAFF
TGTGCCAGCAGCGACCCGACAGGGGACCCTGAAGCTTTCTTT
>14|.|TRBJ2-1|TRBV18|.
CASSVPGTFDEQFF
TGTGCCAGCTCAGTCCCCGGGACTTTCGATGAGCAGTTCTTC